The 5 T cell receptor beta chains below come from one sample, sequenced in a study of beta chain features in type 1 diabetes. TCRB transcripts that were expressed got sequenced, as all of the isolated RNA had been reverse transcribed. Profiled with immunoSEQ multiplex PCR; TCRdb holds only in-frame clones, not every one. The table has a few hundred thousand clones, roughly 15% seen once. Sequencing input: central memory CD4+ T cells from blood. These receptors came from a man younger than 45 in good health.

The V call is TRBV30, the J call TRBJ1-5; 11 bases match TRBD1. CDR1 is GTSNPN and CDR2 is SVGIG in the germline V gene (reference sequence). The CDR3 loop spans 14 amino acids. The V and J ends lost 1 base and 7 bases, in that order; junction bases with no gene match: 3. The CDR3 DNA sequence: TGTGCCTGGAGTGAGGGACAGGGGGAACAGCCCCAGCATTTT. Translating it yields CAWSEGQGEQPQHF.

This clone was observed a handful of times. The chain recombines TRBV7-2 with TRBJ2-3; 11 bases line up with TRBD1. This CDR3 contains 15 residues. CDR1 and CDR2 from the germline V gene are SGHTA and FQGNSA. The V and J ends lost 5 bases and 2 bases, in that order; junction bases with no gene match: 3. CDR3 nucleotide sequence: TGTGCCAGCAGCCGGGACAGGGGGAACACAGATACGCAGTATTTT. Translated: CASSRDRGNTDTQYF. Full variable domain (rest looked up from reference TRBV7-2 and TRBJ2-3): GAGVSQSPSNKVTEKGKDVELRCDPISGHTALYWYRQSLGQGLEFLIYFQGNSAPDKSGLPSDRFSAERTGGSVSTLTIQRTQQEDSAVYLCASSRDRGNTDTQYFGPGTRLTVL.

This clone has just a few counts. The identical CDR3 is also encoded by other nucleotide sequences in the sample. The gene calls are TRBV4-3 and TRBJ1-5; D not certain. From germline, CDR1 is LGHNA and CDR2 YSLEER. This CDR3 has 13 residues. Trimming took 0 bases from V and 6 from J, leaving 6 bases between them. The CDR3: CASSQDRGQPQHF. For the CDR3, the DNA is TGCGCCAGCAGCCAAGATCGGGGTCAGCCCCAGCATTTT.

The gene calls are TRBV5-6 and TRBJ1-2; D is perhaps TRBD1 (5 bases). The CDR3 length is 16 residues. The V gene lost 0 bases and the J gene lost 4 bases, with 16 bases spanning the gap. The germline gives CDR1 SGHDT, CDR2 YYEEEE. CDR3 DNA: TGTGCCAGCAGCTTGGGACAGTCCGGGCTTCTCTATGGCTACACCTTC. Protein product: CASSLGQSGLLYGYTF.

This clone has just a few counts. This chain joins TRBV7-2 and TRBJ1-2; 7 bases match TRBD1. Germline V gene sequence: CDR1 SGHTA, CDR2 FQGNSA. Germline trimming cut 5 bases from V and 5 bases from J; bases unmatched to any gene: 11. This CDR3 comprises 15 residues. CDR3 loop: CASSKGDRTRYGYTF. Here the CDR3 DNA reads TGTGCCAGCAGCAAAGGGGACAGAACCCGTTATGGCTACACCTTC.